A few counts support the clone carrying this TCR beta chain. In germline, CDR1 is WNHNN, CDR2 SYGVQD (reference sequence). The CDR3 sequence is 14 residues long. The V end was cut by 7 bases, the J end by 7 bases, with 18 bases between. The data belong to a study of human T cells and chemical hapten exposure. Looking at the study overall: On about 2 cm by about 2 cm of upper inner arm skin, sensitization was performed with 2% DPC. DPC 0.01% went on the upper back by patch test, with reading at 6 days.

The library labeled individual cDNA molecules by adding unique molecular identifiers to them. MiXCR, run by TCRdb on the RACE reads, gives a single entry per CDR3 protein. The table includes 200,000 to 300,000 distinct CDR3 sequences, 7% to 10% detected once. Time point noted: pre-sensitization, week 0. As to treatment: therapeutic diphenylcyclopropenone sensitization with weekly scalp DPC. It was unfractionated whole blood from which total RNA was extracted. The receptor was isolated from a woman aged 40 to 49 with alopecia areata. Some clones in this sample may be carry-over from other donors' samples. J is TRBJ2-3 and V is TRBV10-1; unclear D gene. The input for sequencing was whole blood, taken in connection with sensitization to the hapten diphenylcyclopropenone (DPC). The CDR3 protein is CASKLTRGEYTQYF. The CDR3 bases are TGCGCCAGCAAATTGACCCGTGGGGAATATACGCAGTATTTT.